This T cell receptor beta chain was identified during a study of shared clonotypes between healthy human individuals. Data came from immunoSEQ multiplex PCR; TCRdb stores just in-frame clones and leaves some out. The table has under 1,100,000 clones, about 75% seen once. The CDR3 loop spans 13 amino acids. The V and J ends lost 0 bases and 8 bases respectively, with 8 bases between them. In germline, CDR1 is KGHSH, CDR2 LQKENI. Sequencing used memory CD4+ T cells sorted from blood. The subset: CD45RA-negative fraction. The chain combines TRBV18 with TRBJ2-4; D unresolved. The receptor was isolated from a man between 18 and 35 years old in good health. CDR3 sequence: CASSPPGSDIQYF. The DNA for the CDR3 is TGTGCCAGCTCACCACCAGGGTCGGACATTCAGTACTTC. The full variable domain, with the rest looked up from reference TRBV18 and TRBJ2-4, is NAGVMQNPRHLVRRRGQEARLRCSPMKGHSHVYWYRQLPEEGLKFMVYLQKENIIDESGMPKERFSAEFPKEGPSILRIQQVVRGDSAAYFCASSPPGSDIQYFGAGTRLSVL.